The TCR beta chain described here comes from a study of Graves' ophthalmopathy and Graves' hyperthyroidism. Each diagnosis was determined on the basis of clinical symptoms, serum thyroxine, TRAb, thyroid ultrasound and orbital computed tomography. RNA transcripts served as template for amplifying TCR beta CDR3 sequences. First-round RT-PCR with HTBI primers preceded a second-round multiplex PCR. TCRdb re-called the multiplex PCR reads through MiXCR, storing one row per CDR3 protein. The data show 210,000 or so distinct CDR3 sequences, over 25% seen once. This CDR3 spans 14 amino acids. V lost 5 bases and J lost 7, with 17 bases in between. Germline CDR1 and CDR2: MNHEY and SMNVEV (reference sequence). In its sample, this clonotype was seen many times.

This sequence originates from a middle-aged man with Graves' ophthalmopathy. Sequenced: peripheral blood. The gene calls are TRBV27 and TRBJ1-1, with D maybe TRBD1 (6 bases). CDR3 DNA sequence: TGTGCCAGCAGTCCGACAGGAGACCAGTATGAAGCTTTCTTT. Encoded protein: CASSPTGDQYEAFF.